This T cell receptor (beta chain) was sequenced during a study of blood T cell repertoires in COVID-19. Whole-study context: In each case, the material was cDNA or gDNA derived from T cells, B-cell-depleted T cells, or PBMCs.

J lost 5 bases, V lost 1 base, and 4 bases had no gene match. The CDR3 consists of 15 residues. CDR1 is SEHNR, CDR2 FQNEAQ, per germline (reference sequence). Authors' analysis steps: Reference gene primer amplification gave nucleated cell count estimates. Using immunoSEQ multiplex PCR, the repertoire was profiled, and TCRdb retains in-frame clones only, with some absent. V, J and clone size reflect that table, while D and trimming were determined from the DNA. The data hold roughly 90,000 clones, with roughly 79% observed a single time. The chain uses TRBV7-9 and TRBJ1-4; 7 bases align to TRBD1. The TCR sequence derives from a human donor in a cohort sampled during active COVID-19. Material: peripheral blood. Here the CDR3 DNA reads TGTGCCAGCAGCTTAGGGGGACAGTTCAATGAAAAACTGTTTTTT. Translating gives CASSLGGQFNEKLFF.